A selection of T cell receptor beta chains follows, all from one sample in a study of T-cell reconstitution after alpha-beta-depleted transplantation in children. TCRdb independently ran MiXCR on the PCR reads; one entry per CDR3 protein. The table records about 1,000,000 distinct CDR3 sequences, about 29% of them present only once. Here the sequenced sample was PBMCs, mostly from graft donor cells, taken 360 days after TCRalphabeta/CD19-depleted stem cell transplant. The receptors were gathered from a boy younger than two who had a stem cell transplant for SCID, so the T cells may come from the graft donor. Each CDR3 is given with its conserved first and last residue. D genes are given only for firm matches. Expanded clones are given a class, and other clones once, few, many or no size at all.

>.|14|.|TRBV3-1|TRBJ1-1
CASSQGGSGSEAFF
TGTGCCAGCAGCCAGGGAGGATCAGGCTCTGAAGCTTTCTTT
>.|14|.|TRBV3-1|TRBJ2-5
CASSRRGAPETQYF
TGTGCCAGCAGCCGCCGAGGGGCCCCAGAGACCCAGTACTTC
>.|17|TRBD2|TRBV11-2|TRBJ2-1
CASSSYPASGGVDEQFF
TGTGCCAGCAGCTCCTACCCCGCTAGCGGGGGAGTCGATGAGCAGTTCTTC
>.|15|.|TRBV12-3/TRBV12-4|TRBJ2-1
CASTLGRSSYNEQFF
TGTGCCAGCACCCTTGGGCGTAGCTCCTACAATGAGCAGTTCTTC
>.|16|.|TRBV5-5|TRBJ2-2
CASSLRDNSRTRELFF
TGTGCCAGCAGCCTCCGGGACAACTCGCGCACCAGGGAGCTGTTTTTT
>.|13|.|TRBV7-9|TRBJ1-1
CASSWEVNTEAFF
TGTGCCAGCAGCTGGGAGGTGAACACTGAAGCTTTCTTT
>few|16|TRBD2|TRBV12-3/TRBV12-4|TRBJ2-1
CASRNIAGARDNEQFF
TGTGCCAGCAGGAATATAGCGGGGGCCCGCGACAATGAGCAGTTCTTC
>.|17|TRBD2|TRBV5-1|TRBJ2-5
CASSLERLAGGEETQYF
TGCGCCAGCAGCTTGGAACGTCTAGCGGGGGGAGAAGAGACCCAGTACTTC
>.|15|TRBD1|TRBV5-1|TRBJ1-1
CASSPPDRPNTEAFF
TGCGCCAGCAGTCCCCCGGACAGGCCGAACACTGAAGCTTTCTTT
>many|14|.|TRBV6-1|TRBJ1-1
CASRQLGGYTEAFF
TGTGCCAGCAGGCAGCTAGGGGGGTACACTGAAGCTTTCTTT
>.|12|.|TRBV19|TRBJ2-1
CASSIPSREQFF
TGTGCCAGTAGTATCCCCTCCCGTGAGCAGTTCTTC
>few|13|.|TRBV20-1|TRBJ2-7
CSARAQVGYEQYF
TGCAGTGCTAGAGCTCAGGTGGGCTACGAGCAGTACTTC
>.|13|.|TRBV30|TRBJ2-5
CAWSVVGLKTQYF
TGTGCCTGGAGTGTCGTGGGGTTGAAGACCCAGTACTTC
>.|16|TRBD2|TRBV7-2|TRBJ2-2
CASSPEGLANTGELFF
TGTGCCAGCAGCCCGGAGGGACTAGCAAACACCGGGGAGCTGTTTTTT
>.|17|TRBD2|TRBV6-1|TRBJ2-1
CASSQPVLAGGYNEQFF
TGTGCCAGCAGTCAACCGGTACTAGCGGGGGGTTACAATGAGCAGTTCTTC
>few|12|.|TRBV29-1|TRBJ1-2
CSGADGYYGYTF
TGCAGCGGCGCGGACGGCTATTATGGCTACACCTTC
>many|15|TRBD2|TRBV5-6|TRBJ2-3
CASSSLAGSTDTQYF
TGTGCCAGCAGCTCCCTAGCGGGGAGCACAGATACGCAGTATTTT
>few|16|.|TRBV5-1|TRBJ2-2
CASSLVRQSGPGELFF
TGCGCCAGCAGCTTGGTGAGACAGAGCGGGCCCGGGGAGCTGTTTTTT
>.|16|.|TRBV5-1|TRBJ2-1
CASSMDTGPSEDEQFF
TGCGCCAGCAGCATGGATACCGGGCCGAGTGAGGATGAGCAGTTCTTC
>few|14|.|TRBV9|TRBJ1-4
CASTPGGTSEKLFF
TGTGCCAGCACCCCGGGCGGGACGAGTGAAAAACTGTTTTTT
>few|16|.|TRBV15|TRBJ2-2
CATRGGGHSNTGELFF
TGTGCCACCAGGGGAGGGGGTCATTCGAACACCGGGGAGCTGTTTTTT
>.|15|TRBD2|TRBV6-2/TRBV6-3|TRBJ2-7
CASSYSRLAGYEQYF
TGTGCCAGCAGTTACTCGCGACTAGCGGGCTACGAGCAGTACTTC
>many|16|.|TRBV5-1|TRBJ1-1
CASRAGIPALWTEAFF
TGCGCCAGCAGGGCTGGGATCCCGGCCCTGTGGACTGAAGCTTTCTTT
>.|14|.|TRBV5-1|TRBJ1-1
CASSLAAINTEAFF
TGCGCCAGCAGCTTGGCGGCTATTAACACTGAAGCTTTCTTT
>.|13|TRBD1|TRBV6-1|TRBJ2-7
CASRLGQNYEQYF
TGTGCCAGCAGATTGGGACAGAACTACGAGCAGTACTTC
>.|15|TRBD1|TRBV9|TRBJ2-1
CASSARDRGFGEQFF
TGTGCCAGCAGCGCCCGGGACAGGGGGTTTGGTGAGCAGTTCTTC
>.|15|.|TRBV21-1|TRBJ2-2
CASSKNLGSPGELFF
TGTGCCAGCAGCAAGAATCTGGGCTCGCCCGGGGAGCTGTTTTTT
>once|11|.|TRBV3-1|TRBJ1-1
CASSQTGRAFF
TGTGCCAGCAGCCAAACAGGGCGGGCTTTCTTT
>.|16|.|TRBV12-3/TRBV12-4|TRBJ2-1
CASSLEAGVSYNEQFF
TGTGCCAGCAGTTTAGAAGCCGGGGTGTCCTACAATGAGCAGTTCTTC
>.|16|.|TRBV11-2|TRBJ1-1
CASSPRLLARSTEAFF
TGTGCCAGCAGCCCCCGGTTGTTGGCGCGGAGCACTGAAGCTTTCTTT
>few|17|TRBD2|TRBV12-3/TRBV12-4|TRBJ2-3
CASSLFASGGQTDTQYF
TGTGCCAGCAGTTTGTTCGCTAGCGGGGGGCAGACAGATACGCAGTATTTT
>.|13|TRBD1|TRBV27|TRBJ2-7
CASGPDREYEQYF
TGTGCCAGCGGCCCGGACAGGGAGTACGAGCAGTACTTC
>.|16|.|TRBV4-2|TRBJ1-1
CASSQERGLRGTEAFF
TGTGCCAGCAGCCAAGAGAGAGGGTTAAGGGGAACTGAAGCTTTCTTT
>few|15|.|TRBV6-5|TRBJ1-1
CASISLGQLNTEAFF
TGTGCCAGCATTTCGTTAGGACAGCTGAACACTGAAGCTTTCTTT
>few|12|.|TRBV20-1|TRBJ2-3
CSASPLRVTQYF
TGCAGTGCTAGTCCCCTGCGGGTTACGCAGTATTTT
>few|18|.|TRBV15|TRBJ2-2
CATSGLIPGPLDTGELFF
TGTGCCACCAGCGGCCTAATTCCAGGGCCCTTGGACACCGGGGAGCTGTTTTTT
>.|11|.|TRBV5-1|TRBJ2-7
CASSGSSEQYF
TGCGCCAGCAGCGGTTCCTCCGAGCAGTACTTC
>few|20|TRBD2|TRBV20-1|TRBJ2-3
CSARPSPGLAGGPSTDTQYF
TGCAGTGCTAGACCTTCTCCAGGACTAGCGGGGGGTCCTAGCACAGATACGCAGTATTTT
>few|15|TRBD1|TRBV9|TRBJ2-7
CASSVGPGGHHEQYF
TGTGCCAGCAGCGTAGGGCCAGGGGGTCACCACGAGCAGTACTTC
>.|15|.|TRBV6-5|TRBJ2-1
CASSYGQGLYNEQFF
TGTGCCAGCAGTTACGGCCAGGGGCTCTACAATGAGCAGTTCTTC
>.|14|.|TRBV12-3/TRBV12-4|TRBJ2-5
CASSSGGPQETQYF
TGTGCCAGCAGTTCAGGGGGGCCCCAAGAGACCCAGTACTTC
>few|13|.|TRBV12-3/TRBV12-4|TRBJ2-6
CASSLRQTNVLTF
TGTGCCAGCAGTTTGAGACAAACGAACGTCCTGACTTTC
>few|17|TRBD2|TRBV11-2|TRBJ2-7
CASSYPLGAGGPYEQYF
TGTGCCAGCAGCTACCCGCTTGGAGCGGGGGGCCCCTACGAGCAGTACTTC
>.|19|.|TRBV12-3/TRBV12-4|TRBJ2-1
CASSSGLGKRGTNYNEQFF
TGTGCCAGCAGTTCGGGCCTCGGAAAACGGGGGACAAACTACAATGAGCAGTTCTTC
>few|16|TRBD2|TRBV7-2|TRBJ2-7
CASSLTGLAFQGEQYF
TGTGCCAGCAGCCTGACGGGACTAGCGTTTCAGGGCGAGCAGTACTTC
>few|15|TRBD1|TRBV12-3/TRBV12-4|TRBJ1-2
CASSLGDRASYGYTF
TGTGCCAGCAGTTTAGGCGACAGGGCCTCCTATGGCTACACCTTC
>.|14|TRBD2|TRBV12-3/TRBV12-4|TRBJ2-7
CASRAGGTSYEQYF
TGTGCCAGCAGAGCGGGGGGCACGAGCTACGAGCAGTACTTC
>few|17|.|TRBV12-3/TRBV12-4|TRBJ2-5
CASSLARETRGWETQYF
TGTGCCAGCAGTTTAGCGAGGGAGACTAGAGGGTGGGAGACCCAGTACTTC
>.|16|.|TRBV5-1|TRBJ2-5
CASSLYPRSYQETQYF
TGCGCCAGCAGCTTGTATCCGCGCTCGTACCAAGAGACCCAGTACTTC
>few|14|.|TRBV29-1|TRBJ2-1
CSMGSRRGGNEQFF
TGCAGCATGGGTAGCCGGCGGGGTGGGAATGAGCAGTTCTTC
>many|19|.|TRBV4-3|TRBJ2-5
CASSQVYRGPDPFQETQYF
TGCGCCAGCAGCCAAGTGTACCGGGGTCCAGACCCCTTCCAAGAGACCCAGTACTTC
>many|13|.|TRBV5-5|TRBJ2-5
CASSIDRGETQYF
TGTGCCAGCAGCATAGACCGCGGAGAGACCCAGTACTTC
>few|15|.|TRBV20-1|TRBJ1-1
CSAREGLYGVTEAFF
TGCAGTGCTAGAGAAGGGCTGTATGGAGTAACTGAAGCTTTCTTT
>.|17|.|TRBV5-4|TRBJ2-3
CASSLYGGEGNTDTQYF
TGTGCCAGCAGCTTGTACGGGGGCGAGGGTAACACAGATACGCAGTATTTT
>few|14|.|TRBV5-1|TRBJ2-7
CASSWRDSAYEQYF
TGCGCCAGCAGCTGGAGGGACTCCGCCTACGAGCAGTACTTC
>few|17|.|TRBV9|TRBJ2-7
CASSAGHVLGAGNEQYF
TGTGCCAGCAGCGCGGGCCATGTTTTGGGAGCAGGGAACGAGCAGTACTTC
>few|16|TRBD1|TRBV5-6|TRBJ2-7
CASSGPWTGGTYEQYF
TGTGCCAGCAGCGGCCCCTGGACAGGGGGCACCTACGAGCAGTACTTC
>few|19|TRBD2|TRBV9|TRBJ2-1
CASSAGTSGGVPSYNEQFF
TGTGCCAGCAGCGCCGGGACTAGCGGGGGGGTTCCCTCCTACAATGAGCAGTTCTTC
>few|15|TRBD1|TRBV6-5|TRBJ2-1
CASSYRDRDYNEQFF
TGTGCCAGCAGTTACCGGGACAGGGATTACAATGAGCAGTTCTTC
>.|14|.|TRBV6-1|TRBJ1-1
CASSKRGVNTEAFF
TGTGCCAGCAGTAAAAGAGGGGTGAACACTGAAGCTTTCTTT